These T cell receptor beta chains were read from a single sample in a study of blood T cell repertoires in COVID-19. Assay: immunoSEQ multiplex PCR; the TCRdb copy retains only in-frame clones and omits some. Among some 150,000 clones listed, about 79% were seen once. Material for sequencing was peripheral blood. The origin of the receptors is a woman in her sixties with acute or convalescent COVID-19. The CDR3 runs from the conserved cysteine through the conserved F or W. Fields, in order: D gene, V gene, clone size, J gene, CDR3 DNA, CDR3 protein. D genes are given only for firm matches. The size entry is marked missing in some rows and otherwise reads once, few, many or a size class.

D gene: TRBD1
V gene: TRBV7-2
clone size: NA
J gene: TRBJ1-6
CDR3 DNA: TGTGCCAGCAGCCCACAGACAGGGGTGAGTTCACCCCTCCACTTT
CDR3 protein: CASSPQTGVSSPLHF

D gene: NA
V gene: TRBV3-1/TRBV3-2
clone size: few
J gene: TRBJ2-1
CDR3 DNA: TGTGCCAGCAGCTTCGACAGATACAATGAGCAGTTCTTC
CDR3 protein: CASSFDRYNEQFF

D gene: TRBD1
V gene: TRBV18
clone size: NA
J gene: TRBJ1-6
CDR3 DNA: TGTGCCAGCTCACCTCCCCCGGGACAGGGGAATTCACCCCTCCACTTT
CDR3 protein: CASSPPPGQGNSPLHF

D gene: NA
V gene: TRBV7-6
clone size: NA
J gene: TRBJ1-3
CDR3 DNA: TGTGCCAGCAGCTTAGCGCCGGGATTCTCTGGAAACACCATATATTTT
CDR3 protein: CASSLAPGFSGNTIYF

D gene: NA
V gene: TRBV7-9
clone size: NA
J gene: TRBJ1-2
CDR3 DNA: TGTGCCAGCAGCGACAGAGGTGGCTACACCTTC
CDR3 protein: CASSDRGGYTF

D gene: NA
V gene: TRBV12-3/TRBV12-4
clone size: NA
J gene: TRBJ1-1
CDR3 DNA: TGTGCCAGCAGTTTATTTGCAGCTGAAGCTTTCTTT
CDR3 protein: CASSLFAAEAFF

D gene: NA
V gene: TRBV5-1
clone size: NA
J gene: TRBJ1-5
CDR3 DNA: TGCGCCAGCAGCTTATCAGGGTATAGCAATCAGCCCCAGCATTTT
CDR3 protein: CASSLSGYSNQPQHF

D gene: TRBD1
V gene: TRBV7-8
clone size: once
J gene: TRBJ2-2
CDR3 DNA: TGTGCCAGCAGCTCGTGGACAGGGGGCTTTAACACCGGGGAGCTGTTTTTT
CDR3 protein: CASSSWTGGFNTGELFF

D gene: NA
V gene: TRBV3-1/TRBV3-2
clone size: once
J gene: TRBJ1-2
CDR3 DNA: TGTGCCAGCAGCCAGGAACAGTATAACTATGGCTACACCTTC
CDR3 protein: CASSQEQYNYGYTF

D gene: NA
V gene: TRBV28
clone size: NA
J gene: TRBJ1-4
CDR3 DNA: TGTGCCAGCAGTTCCCTCGGGGGAATGTTTTTT
CDR3 protein: CASSSLGGMFF

D gene: TRBD1
V gene: TRBV14
clone size: NA
J gene: TRBJ1-6
CDR3 DNA: TGTGCCAGCAGCCCAAGACAGGGGTCCCTTTATAATTCACCCCTCCACTTT
CDR3 protein: CASSPRQGSLYNSPLHF

D gene: TRBD1
V gene: TRBV5-1
clone size: few
J gene: TRBJ1-2
CDR3 DNA: TGCGCCAGCAGCATGGACAGGGTTGACTATGGCTACACCTTC
CDR3 protein: CASSMDRVDYGYTF

D gene: NA
V gene: TRBV12-5
clone size: NA
J gene: TRBJ1-1
CDR3 DNA: TGTGCTAGTGGTCTTTCAGGTCCCACTGAAGCTTTCTTT
CDR3 protein: CASGLSGPTEAFF

D gene: TRBD2
V gene: TRBV10-3
clone size: NA
J gene: TRBJ2-2
CDR3 DNA: TGTGCCATCAGTGATATCTCGACTAGCGGGCCTCACACCGGGGAGCTGTTTTTT
CDR3 protein: CAISDISTSGPHTGELFF

D gene: TRBD1
V gene: TRBV28
clone size: NA
J gene: TRBJ1-6
CDR3 DNA: TGTGCCAGCAGTTCGGCCGGGACAGGGGTCTCACCCCTCCACTTT
CDR3 protein: CASSSAGTGVSPLHF

D gene: NA
V gene: TRBV2
clone size: NA
J gene: TRBJ1-1
CDR3 DNA: TGTGCCAGCAGCGGACAGATGAACACTGAAGCTTTCTTT
CDR3 protein: CASSGQMNTEAFF

D gene: TRBD2
V gene: TRBV19
clone size: NA
J gene: TRBJ2-3
CDR3 DNA: TGTGCCAGTAGTATGGGGCTAGCGGGGGGCCGGGAGTATTTT
CDR3 protein: CASSMGLAGGREYF

D gene: NA
V gene: TRBV3-1/TRBV3-2
clone size: NA
J gene: TRBJ1-2
CDR3 DNA: TGTGCCAGCAGCCAAGGTGGGGCCAAACGGGACTATGGCTACACCTTC
CDR3 protein: CASSQGGAKRDYGYTF

D gene: NA
V gene: TRBV7-9
clone size: NA
J gene: TRBJ1-1
CDR3 DNA: TGTGCCAGCAGCCAAGGGGGTGATACTGAAGCTTTCTTT
CDR3 protein: CASSQGGDTEAFF

D gene: NA
V gene: TRBV7-7
clone size: few
J gene: TRBJ2-2
CDR3 DNA: TGTGCCAGCAGCTATCAGGGCACCGGGGAGCTGTTTTTT
CDR3 protein: CASSYQGTGELFF

D gene: NA
V gene: TRBV4-1
clone size: NA
J gene: TRBJ1-2
CDR3 DNA: TGCGCCAGCAGCCATCCCGGGGAGTATGGCTACACCTTC
CDR3 protein: CASSHPGEYGYTF

D gene: NA
V gene: TRBV5-4
clone size: NA
J gene: TRBJ1-1
CDR3 DNA: TGTGCCAGCAGCTTGGCCCAGAACACTGAAGCTTTCTTT
CDR3 protein: CASSLAQNTEAFF

D gene: NA
V gene: TRBV7-8
clone size: NA
J gene: TRBJ2-1
CDR3 DNA: TGTGCCAGCAGCTTAGGAGAGCCAAGCTCCTACAATGAGCAGTTCTTC
CDR3 protein: CASSLGEPSSYNEQFF

D gene: NA
V gene: TRBV11-2
clone size: NA
J gene: TRBJ1-3
CDR3 DNA: TGTGCCAGCAGCCCCCCGAGGAGTGTCCGATGGACTGGAAACACCATATATTTT
CDR3 protein: CASSPPRSVRWTGNTIYF

D gene: TRBD1
V gene: TRBV5-1
clone size: NA
J gene: TRBJ1-2
CDR3 DNA: TGCGCCAGCAGCTGGGCGGGACAGCCCCAGCTCTATGGCTACACCTTC
CDR3 protein: CASSWAGQPQLYGYTF

D gene: TRBD1
V gene: TRBV11-2
clone size: NA
J gene: TRBJ2-2
CDR3 DNA: TGTGCCAGCAGCGGGACAGGGGTCACCGGGGAGCTGTTTTTT
CDR3 protein: CASSGTGVTGELFF

D gene: TRBD2
V gene: TRBV19
clone size: NA
J gene: TRBJ2-5
CDR3 DNA: TGTGCCAGTAGTATAGGGAGTCTAGCGGGGCTTTCAGGGGAGACCCAGTACTTC
CDR3 protein: CASSIGSLAGLSGETQYF

D gene: NA
V gene: TRBV6-6
clone size: NA
J gene: TRBJ1-3
CDR3 DNA: TGTGCCAGCAGCTTACAGGGTTCCTCTGGAAACACCATATATTTT
CDR3 protein: CASSLQGSSGNTIYF

D gene: NA
V gene: TRBV2
clone size: NA
J gene: TRBJ2-2
CDR3 DNA: TGTGCCAGCAGTGGCCAGGGTGCCGGGGAGCTGTTTTTT
CDR3 protein: CASSGQGAGELFF

D gene: NA
V gene: TRBV18
clone size: NA
J gene: TRBJ2-2
CDR3 DNA: TGTGCCAGCTCACTTAGCAACACGAACACCGGGGAGCTGTTTTTT
CDR3 protein: CASSLSNTNTGELFF

D gene: TRBD1
V gene: TRBV2
clone size: NA
J gene: TRBJ1-6
CDR3 DNA: TGTGCCAGCACCTATACAGGGGGAACCCTCCACTTT
CDR3 protein: CASTYTGGTLHF

D gene: NA
V gene: TRBV4-1
clone size: NA
J gene: TRBJ1-5
CDR3 DNA: TGCGCCAGCAGCCAAGCCGACAGGATCGGCGGTCAGCCCCAGCATTTT
CDR3 protein: CASSQADRIGGQPQHF

D gene: TRBD1
V gene: TRBV11-2
clone size: NA
J gene: TRBJ1-4
CDR3 DNA: TGTGCCAGCAGCCTACAGGGGGCTGGGGAAAAACTGTTTTTT
CDR3 protein: CASSLQGAGEKLFF

D gene: TRBD1
V gene: TRBV6-5
clone size: NA
J gene: TRBJ2-7
CDR3 DNA: TGTGCCAGCAACCCCGGGACAGCCTACGAGCAGTACTTC
CDR3 protein: CASNPGTAYEQYF

D gene: NA
V gene: TRBV30
clone size: NA
J gene: TRBJ1-5
CDR3 DNA: TGTGCCTGGAGTGACGGGGGGAGTCTACATCAGCCCCAGCATTTT
CDR3 protein: CAWSDGGSLHQPQHF

D gene: NA
V gene: TRBV18
clone size: NA
J gene: TRBJ2-1
CDR3 DNA: TGTGCCAGCTCACCAGCTTACCAGGGGCAGAGAATAATTGAAGACAATGAGCAGTTCTTC
CDR3 protein: CASSPAYQGQRIIEDNEQFF

D gene: TRBD1
V gene: TRBV19
clone size: NA
J gene: TRBJ1-5
CDR3 DNA: TGTGCCAGTCGATCGGGACAGCTCAGCCCCCAGCATTTT
CDR3 protein: CASRSGQLSPQHF

D gene: TRBD1
V gene: TRBV19
clone size: NA
J gene: TRBJ1-4
CDR3 DNA: TGTGCCAGTAGCCTGACGAAGTATAGGTCGGGACAGGACCGGGAAAAACTGTTTTTT
CDR3 protein: CASSLTKYRSGQDREKLFF

D gene: TRBD1
V gene: TRBV7-9
clone size: NA
J gene: TRBJ1-1
CDR3 DNA: TGTGCCAGCAGCCCATACAGGGGGAAGGTGGACACTGAAGCTTTCTTT
CDR3 protein: CASSPYRGKVDTEAFF

D gene: TRBD1
V gene: TRBV6-5
clone size: NA
J gene: TRBJ2-7
CDR3 DNA: TGTGCCAGCAGTTACCTAGGACAGGGGGCGTCCGAGCAGTACTTC
CDR3 protein: CASSYLGQGASEQYF

D gene: NA
V gene: TRBV6-2/TRBV6-3
clone size: NA
J gene: TRBJ2-3
CDR3 DNA: TGTGCCAGCAGCCCCCCCCGGGGTAGACTCACAGATACGCAGTATTTT
CDR3 protein: CASSPPRGRLTDTQYF

D gene: TRBD1
V gene: TRBV18
clone size: NA
J gene: TRBJ1-1
CDR3 DNA: TGTGCCAGCTCACCGGCGACAGGGGGGAACACTGAAGCTTTCTTT
CDR3 protein: CASSPATGGNTEAFF

D gene: NA
V gene: TRBV3-1/TRBV3-2
clone size: NA
J gene: TRBJ1-5
CDR3 DNA: TGTGCCAGCAGCCAAGATACCGGGGTGAATCAGCCCCAGCATTTT
CDR3 protein: CASSQDTGVNQPQHF

D gene: NA
V gene: TRBV12-3/TRBV12-4
clone size: NA
J gene: TRBJ1-2
CDR3 DNA: TGTGCCAGCAGTTTACTCTCTAACTATGGCTACACCTTC
CDR3 protein: CASSLLSNYGYTF

D gene: NA
V gene: TRBV19
clone size: NA
J gene: TRBJ2-3
CDR3 DNA: TGTGCCAGTAGTACAGGGTCGACTAGCACAGATACGCAGTATTTT
CDR3 protein: CASSTGSTSTDTQYF

D gene: TRBD2
V gene: TRBV19
clone size: NA
J gene: TRBJ2-7
CDR3 DNA: TGTGCCAGTAGTGGTCTAGCGGGGGGGCCCCACGAGCAGTACTTC
CDR3 protein: CASSGLAGGPHEQYF

D gene: TRBD1
V gene: TRBV9
clone size: NA
J gene: TRBJ1-2
CDR3 DNA: TGTGCCAGCAGCTTGTGGGACAGGGGAGGATATGGCTACACCTTC
CDR3 protein: CASSLWDRGGYGYTF

D gene: NA
V gene: TRBV13
clone size: NA
J gene: TRBJ1-1
CDR3 DNA: TGTGCCAGCAGCTTAAGCTCCGAATTGCAAAACACTGAAGCTTTCTTT
CDR3 protein: CASSLSSELQNTEAFF